The sample holds one count of the clone carrying this T cell receptor beta chain. The antigen remains unidentified. The germline gene is not matched at one end of the junction; a read error may be the cause. These data originate in a study of shared clonotypes between healthy human individuals. The CDR3 is made up of 11 amino acids. Germline V gene data show CDR1 as SGHRS and CDR2 as YFSETQ. Naive CD8 cells lacked CD45RO, underwent positive selection for CCR7 and left out terminally differentiated effector memory CD45RA+ cells. Repertoires were generated with immunoSEQ multiplex PCR, while TCRdb's copy carries only in-frame clones and drops some. This sample carries about 610,000 clones, approximately 96% of them seen once, and the ten largest clones take less than 0.13%. Study findings and constraints: Non-shared clonotypes had lower generation probabilities than clonotypes shared by all four sorted-subset donors. In general, naive subsets displayed greater estimated richness than memory subsets did.

This TCR was sampled from a woman aged 30 to 39 in good health. V is TRBV5-1 and J is TRBJ1-1; D remains ambiguous. Sequenced: naive CD8+ T cells sorted from blood. CDR3 coding DNA: TGCGCTAGCAGCTTGGTCGGTCGGGCTTTCTTT. Protein product: CASSLVGRAFF.